This T cell receptor beta chain was identified during a study of cytotoxic CD8 clonotypes in ibrutinib-treated CLL. Germline V CDR1 and CDR2: MNHNS, SASEGT. This CDR3 is 14 amino acids long. The J segment lost 0 bases and the V segment lost 4 bases, leaving 0 bases of the junction unmatched. Assay used: immunoSEQ multiplex PCR; TCRdb lists only in-frame clones, some missing. The data hold more than 25,000 clones, with about three quarters observed a single time. The chain is built from TRBV6-1 and TRBJ2-3; 8 bases map to TRBD1. The source material was PBMCs, sampled after 36 months of ibrutinib treatment. This receptor was taken from a human donor with chronic lymphocytic leukemia. The CDR3 sequence is CASSGQGSTDTQYF. The CDR3 nucleotides are TGTGCCAGCAGTGGACAGGGGAGCACAGATACGCAGTATTTT.